A single sample gave rise to the 15 T cell receptor beta chains below, sequenced in a study of HIV-infected patients and healthy controls. Reverse transcription used approximately 500 ng RNA and constant-region primers for alpha and beta. Separate chain-specific third strand synthesis with multiplexing indices produced the alpha and beta libraries. From the 5' RACE reads, TCRdb called clonotypes with MiXCR, one entry per CDR3 protein. Of around 5,300 distinct CDR3 sequences in the sample, roughly 25% were seen once. All unsorted peripheral T cells were captured because whole blood was used without fractionation. Sequences were derived from blood, sampled before antiretroviral therapy. The receptor set was obtained from an adult with HIV infection.

The CDR3 coding sequence is TGTGCCAGCAGCCCCGTGGGAGGGGAAGCTTTCTTT. Translation gives CASSPVGGEAFF. V is TRBV7-3 and J is TRBJ1-1; D is ambiguous. The CDR3 spans 12 residues. CDR1 and CDR2 (germline): SGHTA, FQGTGA. V lost 5 bases and J lost 8, with 12 bases in between.

About this clonotype itself: This sequence may be a read error, since a much larger clone differs from it by one base. The V call is TRBV5-6, the J call TRBJ1-6; possibly TRBD1 for D (5 bases). CDR3 size: 14 residues. Per germline, CDR1 SGHDT and CDR2 YYEEEE. The CDR3 here is CASSLRQGNSPIHF. The CDR3 DNA reads as TGTGCCAGCAGCTTGCGGCAGGGTAATTCACCCATCCACTTT.

By frequency in the sample, this clonotype is medium-sized (0.01 to 0.1%). The gene calls are TRBV6-6 and TRBJ1-6; 7 positions agree with TRBD1. CDR3 length equals 15 residues. Germline CDR1 reads MNHNY; CDR2 reads SVGAGI (reference sequence). The trim removed 2 bases at V and 6 bases at J, leaving 4 bases unmatched. The CDR3 sequence is CASSYDGTANSPLHF. The CDR3 bases are TGTGCCAGCAGTTACGACGGGACAGCTAATTCACCCCTCCACTTT.

This clonotype appeared many times. This chain connects TRBV6-1 to TRBJ1-1; D is ambiguous. This CDR3 region has 13 residues. CDR1 and CDR2 from the germline V gene are MNHNS and SASEGT. Trimming shortened V by 2 bases and J by 3 bases, and 7 bases separated the two germline ends. The CDR3 loop is CASSEQRYTEAFF. CDR3 DNA sequence: TGTGCCAGCAGTGAACAGAGGTACACTGAAGCTTTCTTT.

This clonotype was counted many times. J is TRBJ1-1 and V is TRBV5-6; D perhaps matches TRBD1 (5 bases). The CDR3 runs to 16 residues. The V gene's germline CDR1 is SGHDT and CDR2 YYEEEE. V lost 1 base, J lost 2 bases, and 15 bases lay in between. This CDR3 is CASSLFGGGGNTEAFF. CDR3 bases: TGTGCCAGCAGCTTGTTTGGGGGGGGAGGTAACACTGAAGCTTTCTTT.

Details on this clonotype: A read error may explain this, as a much larger clone is one base away. The chain combines TRBV7-8 with TRBJ2-3; TRBD2 agrees at 7 bases. After removal of 3 bases from V and 8 bases from J, the junction contained 20 bases not matched to a gene. Germline CDR1 SGHVS, CDR2 FQNEAQ. The CDR3 totals 18 residues. CDR3 nucleotides: TGTGCCAGCAGCTTTCCTGGGGCGCAGGGACTAAGTGGGGGTACGCAGTATTTT. It encodes CASSFPGAQGLSGGTQYF.

The V gene is TRBV20-1, the J gene TRBJ2-2; 7 bases match TRBD2. Germline V gene sequence: CDR1 DFQATT, CDR2 SNEGSKA (reference sequence). With V trimmed by 0 bases and J by 4 bases, 5 bases remained unmatched. The CDR3 spans 15 residues. The CDR3 region is CSARDKLASTGELFF. CDR3 nucleotide sequence: TGCAGTGCTAGAGATAAACTAGCGTCCACCGGGGAGCTGTTTTTT.

In its sample, this clonotype ranks as medium-sized. V and J are TRBV15 and TRBJ2-7, with D possibly matching TRBD2 (6 bases). The V end was cut by 3 bases, the J end by 7 bases, with 13 bases between. Germline-derived CDR1 and CDR2 are LNHNV and YYDKDF (reference sequence). This CDR3 spans 13 amino acids. This CDR3 is CATSSVWAGEQYF. CDR3 in DNA: TGTGCCACCAGCAGCGTATGGGCGGGGGAGCAGTACTTC.

This clonotype is labeled as medium-sized. This chain uses TRBV12-3 or TRBV12-4 with TRBJ1-5; D gene unclear. V shed 4 bases and J shed 5 bases, with 15 bases lying between them. The CDR3 contains 15 residues. The DNA of the CDR3 is TGTGCCAGCAGTTCAAGGGCCCCCGGGGATCAGCCCCAGCATTTT. Its protein product is CASSSRAPGDQPQHF.

V is TRBV12-3 or TRBV12-4 and J is TRBJ2-7; no reliable D call. CDR3 length: 14 amino acids. Trimming left V 2 bases short and J 1 base short, with 9 bases between. The CDR3 DNA follows: TGTGCCAGCAGTTTACCGGGTGGATCCTACGAGCAGTACTTC. It encodes CASSLPGGSYEQYF.

This clonotype was seen many times. The rearrangement uses TRBV19 and TRBJ2-1, with 7 positions matching TRBD2. V was clipped by 5 bases and J by 0 bases; unmatched bases: 4. The CDR3 extends over 15 amino acids. Germline assignment: CDR1 LNHDA and CDR2 SQIVND (reference sequence). The CDR3 reads CASSGGVPSYNEQFF. In DNA, the CDR3 is TGTGCCAGTAGTGGGGGGGTTCCCTCCTACAATGAGCAGTTCTTC.

The V call is TRBV13, the J call TRBJ2-7; D is unresolved. CDR1 PRHDT and CDR2 FYEKMQ come from the germline V gene (reference sequence). The germline V and J ends were trimmed by 2 bases and 5 bases, with 10 bases remaining between them. The CDR3 is made up of 13 amino acids. The CDR3, as DNA: TGTGCCAGCAGCTTATCAGTGGGCAACGAGCAGTACTTC. Translated: CASSLSVGNEQYF. The full variable domain, its missing parts supplied by reference TRBV13 and TRBJ2-7, is AAGVIQSPRHLIKEKRETATLKCYPIPRHDTVYWYQQGPGQDPQFLISFYEKMQSDKGSIPDRFSAQQFSDYHSELNMSSLELGDSALYFCASSLSVGNEQYFGPGTRLTVT.

This clonotype has ten or more counts. The CDR3 DNA reads TGCGCCAGCAGCTTGTATACGGAGGGAGACACTGAAGCTTTCTTT. Its protein is CASSLYTEGDTEAFF. This chain uses TRBV5-1 with TRBJ1-1; D unclear. The CDR3 is 15 amino acids. V lost 1 base to trimming and J lost 3 bases, with 13 bases between them. In germline, CDR1 is SGHRS, CDR2 YFSETQ.

V is TRBV28 and J is TRBJ2-7; the D call may be TRBD1 or TRBD2 (5 bases each). The CDR3 consists of 15 residues. In germline, CDR1 is MDHEN, CDR2 SYDVKM. V lost 4 bases and J 2 bases, leaving 15 bases between the germline ends. The CDR3 spells CASSSRGDPPYEQYF. Here the CDR3 DNA reads TGTGCCAGCAGTTCCCGAGGGGACCCCCCCTACGAGCAGTACTTC.

By share, this clonotype ranks as medium-sized. V and J are TRBV20-1 and TRBJ2-3; D may be TRBD2 (5 bases). V lost 6 bases and J 0 bases, leaving 16 bases between the germline ends. Germline CDR1 and CDR2: DFQATT and SNEGSKA (reference sequence). The CDR3 extends over 15 amino acids. The CDR3 protein is CSAKGNLASTDTQYF. The CDR3 coding sequence is TGCAGTGCAAAGGGAAACCTAGCTAGCACAGATACGCAGTATTTT.